This TCR beta chain was recovered during a study of T cells after yellow fever vaccination. Study-level background: Preparing low-cell-number fractions relied on SMART-Seq v4 Ultra Low Input.

General study points: Post-booster samples contained most primary-vaccination clones (around 96% CD4, about 85% CD8). It was the secondary response that reached its peak faster, day 5 versus 15, but it was weaker. CD4 and CD8 compartments shared a small share of clonotypes.

The CDR3 sequence is 12 residues long. With 6 bases clipped from V and 8 bases from J, the junction kept 4 bases outside the gene matches. CDR1 and CDR2 from the germline V gene are DFQATT and SNEGSKA (reference sequence). TCRdb re-derived calls from the 5' RACE reads in MiXCR, one entry per CDR3 protein. Altogether hundreds of thousands of distinct CDR3 sequences are present, approximately 13% being singletons, with the ten largest covering around 15%. In regard to this clonotype: Its antigen is as yet unknown.

Here the sequenced sample was PBMCs, taken on the day of the yellow fever booster vaccination. This rearrangement joins TRBV20-1 to TRBJ1-4; the match to TRBD1 covers 9 bases. The source is a man aged 25-40 years who received the YFV17D yellow fever vaccine. Here the CDR3 reads CSATTGGEKLFF. CDR3 coding DNA: TGCAGTGCAACGACAGGGGGAGAAAAACTGTTTTTT.